This TCR beta chain was identified in a study of control samples from healthy donors and cancer patients. Sequencing used immunoSEQ multiplex PCR; TCRdb keeps in-frame clones, though not all of them. The table includes approximately 58,000 clones, more than 75% detected once. V shed 6 bases and J 5 bases; nucleotides not matched to a gene: 5. Germline V CDR1 and CDR2: SNHLY, FYNNEI. CDR3 length: 13 amino acids. This clone was counted a few times. This chain links TRBV2 with TRBJ2-3, with 7 bases identical to TRBD1. The TCR comes from a woman in her sixties or seventies with lung cancer. Sequencing was done on a sample of PBMCs. CDR3 loop: CASRLDREDTQYF. As DNA, the CDR3 is TGTGCCAGCAGGCTCGACAGGGAAGATACGCAGTATTTT.